This T cell receptor beta chain was captured in a study of patients and donors after allogeneic stem cell transplantation. A few counts support this clonotype. TCRdb re-derived calls from the RT-PCR reads in MiXCR, one entry per CDR3 protein. Of about 110,000 distinct CDR3 sequences listed, about a third were seen once; the top ten hold around 26%. This CDR3 is 12 amino acids long. Germline CDR1 reads SGHRS; CDR2 reads YFSETQ. V dropped 4 bases and J dropped 4 bases, with 9 bases sitting between them. The source material was blood, either unsorted or a sorted T cell fraction (not recorded which). The sequence was collected from a human donor who was either an allogeneic HSCT recipient or a stem cell or donor lymphocyte infusion donor (not recorded which). It is not recorded whose cells these are; they may come from a transplant donor. The chain links TRBV5-1 to TRBJ2-7; the D is unclear. As DNA, the CDR3 is TGCGCCAGCAGCCACGGAATTTACGAGCAGTACTTC. This codes for CASSHGIYEQYF.